This T cell receptor (beta chain) is drawn from a study of T cells in women clearing cervical HPV infection. Study in general: Controls were women whose single incident HPV16 infection cleared within 12 months without precancer or cancer. Blood came at first lesion visit for cases, post-clearance for controls. General study points: Controls had more TRBV6-7 (0.16%) than cases (about 0.11%). T-cell numbers per sample were unknown and may explain richness differences.

The CDR3 has 15 residues. Germline CDR1 SGHRS, CDR2 YFSETQ. Turning to this clone: Its antigen remains unidentified. The DNA ends 3 residues before the CDR3 does, and the rest of the CDR3 is filled in from the germline J gene.

The assay was immunoSEQ multiplex PCR, and TCRdb's table has in-frame clones only and misses some. Reported are around 19,000 clones; the ten largest clones contain less than 20%. This rearrangement joins TRBV5-1 to TRBJ2-2, with D perhaps TRBD2 (6 bases). This TCR came from a woman aged 18-69 years with a cervical HPV16 infection that either progressed to CIN3+ or cleared (not recorded which). Sequencing was performed on blood buffy coat. This CDR3 is CASSSRWRAESPLFF. CDR3 DNA (partial): TGCGCCAGCAGCTCCAGGTGGAGGGCCGAATCACCG.